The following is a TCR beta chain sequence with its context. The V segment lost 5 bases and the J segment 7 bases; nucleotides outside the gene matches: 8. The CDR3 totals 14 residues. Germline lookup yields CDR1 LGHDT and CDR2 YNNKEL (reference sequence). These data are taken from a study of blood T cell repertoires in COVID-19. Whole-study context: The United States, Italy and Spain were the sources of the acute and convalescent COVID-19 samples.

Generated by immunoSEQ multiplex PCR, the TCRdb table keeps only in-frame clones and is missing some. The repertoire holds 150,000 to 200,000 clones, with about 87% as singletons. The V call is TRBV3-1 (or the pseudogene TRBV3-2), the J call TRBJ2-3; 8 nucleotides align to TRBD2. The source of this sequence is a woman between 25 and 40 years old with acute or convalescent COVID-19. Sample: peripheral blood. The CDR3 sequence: CASSLAGGAHTQYF. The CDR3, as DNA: TGTGCCAGCAGCTTAGCCGGGGGGGCGCATACGCAGTATTTT.